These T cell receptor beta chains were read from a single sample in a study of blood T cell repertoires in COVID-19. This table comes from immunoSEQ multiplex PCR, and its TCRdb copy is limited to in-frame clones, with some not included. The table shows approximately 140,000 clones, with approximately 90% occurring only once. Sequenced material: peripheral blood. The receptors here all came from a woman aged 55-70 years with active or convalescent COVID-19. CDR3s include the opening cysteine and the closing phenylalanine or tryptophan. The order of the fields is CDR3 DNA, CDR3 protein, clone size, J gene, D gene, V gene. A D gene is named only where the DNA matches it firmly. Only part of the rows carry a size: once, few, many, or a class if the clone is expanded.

TGTGCCAGCAGCTTAATTTCAGGGAGGGTTGGTGAAGCTTTCTTT,CASSLISGRVGEAFF,NA,TRBJ1-1,NA,TRBV7-9
TGTGCCAGCAGCTGGGGCGGGGGGGCAGATACGCAGTATTTT,CASSWGGGADTQYF,few,TRBJ2-3,TRBD2,TRBV7-2
TGCGCCAGCAGCTTGGCGGGGGACAGGGGAAATGAAAAACTGTTTTTT,CASSLAGDRGNEKLFF,NA,TRBJ1-4,TRBD1,TRBV5-1
TGCGCCAGCAGCTTGACACTGATTAGCAATCAGCCCCAGCATTTT,CASSLTLISNQPQHF,once,TRBJ1-5,NA,TRBV4-3
TGCGCCAGCAGCCAAGTCGGGGGGGACTATGGCTACACCTTC,CASSQVGGDYGYTF,few,TRBJ1-2,NA,TRBV4-1
TGTGCCAGCAGCAGCTTAATCCGGGACAAGGATTTGGGTTTCTCTGGAAACACCATATATTTT,CASSSLIRDKDLGFSGNTIYF,NA,TRBJ1-3,NA,TRBV21-1
TGTGCCACCAGCGCTCGACAGCTTCAAGAGACCCAGTACTTC,CATSARQLQETQYF,NA,TRBJ2-5,NA,TRBV15
TGCGCCAGCAGCCAAGATCAAACTAGCGGGGGCCTAATATACAATGAGCAGTTCTTC,CASSQDQTSGGLIYNEQFF,NA,TRBJ2-1,TRBD2,TRBV4-3
TGTGCCTGGAGTGAGGGGGCAAACCTTTATGGCTACACCTTC,CAWSEGANLYGYTF,few,TRBJ1-2,TRBD1,TRBV30
TGCGCCAGTTACGGACAGGGTTACAATGAGCAGTTCTTC,CASYGQGYNEQFF,NA,TRBJ2-1,TRBD1,TRBV5-1
TGTGCCAGCCCACGACACGACAGACCTTATGGCTACACCTTC,CASPRHDRPYGYTF,NA,TRBJ1-2,NA,TRBV2
TGTGCCAGTAGTATAAGCTCAGGGTTCACTGAAGCTTTCTTT,CASSISSGFTEAFF,NA,TRBJ1-1,NA,TRBV19
TGTGCCAGCAGAGGAGGGGGACAGGGTTCGAATTCACCCCTCCACTTT,CASRGGGQGSNSPLHF,NA,TRBJ1-6,TRBD1,TRBV6-6
TGTGCCAGCAGTCCGACTAGCGGGTTGGGTTCCTACAATGAGCAGTTCTTC,CASSPTSGLGSYNEQFF,NA,TRBJ2-1,TRBD2,TRBV6-7
TGTGCCAGCAGCCAGGGACATGGCTCCTACAATGAGCAGTTCTTC,CASSQGHGSYNEQFF,NA,TRBJ2-1,NA,TRBV7-2
TGTGCCAGCAGCCAACAGGGGTTGGAGAGCTATGGCTACACCTTC,CASSQQGLESYGYTF,NA,TRBJ1-2,NA,TRBV14
TGTGCCAGCAGCTCCGGACAGGATCAAATAATGAACACTGAAGCTTTCTTT,CASSSGQDQIMNTEAFF,NA,TRBJ1-1,TRBD1,TRBV5-4
TGTGCCAGTAGTATCGGACAGGGGACCTATAATTCACCCCTCCACTTT,CASSIGQGTYNSPLHF,few,TRBJ1-6,TRBD1,TRBV19
TGTGCCAGCAGCTTTGACTGGAACACTGAAGCTTTCTTT,CASSFDWNTEAFF,few,TRBJ1-1,NA,TRBV7-2
TGTGCCAGCTCCCTGGGAGCGGGGAAGGGTGAAGCTTTCTTT,CASSLGAGKGEAFF,NA,TRBJ1-1,NA,TRBV18
TGTGCCTGGGCTCCGGGGGTAGAGACCCAGTACTTC,CAWAPGVETQYF,NA,TRBJ2-5,NA,TRBV30
TGTGCCAGCAGACCAGGACAGGGGACCGGGGAGCTGTTTTTT,CASRPGQGTGELFF,once,TRBJ2-2,TRBD1,TRBV5-5
TGTGCCTGGAGTGTAAGCTACGCAGATACGCAGTATTTT,CAWSVSYADTQYF,NA,TRBJ2-3,NA,TRBV30
TGTGCCAGTAGTTCTATTGGGACAGGGACTGAAAAACTGTTTTTT,CASSSIGTGTEKLFF,NA,TRBJ1-4,TRBD1,TRBV19
TGTGCCAGCAGTTACTCGAGTGGGACAGGGGGTCAGCCCCAGCATTTT,CASSYSSGTGGQPQHF,NA,TRBJ1-5,TRBD1,TRBV6-2/TRBV6-3
TGCGCCAGCAGCCAAGAGTCAGGGTCTGAAGCTTTCTTT,CASSQESGSEAFF,NA,TRBJ1-1,NA,TRBV4-3
TGTGCCAGCAGTCCCGGGGTACCGGGACAAATGAACACTGAAGCTTTCTTT,CASSPGVPGQMNTEAFF,NA,TRBJ1-1,NA,TRBV25-1
TGCAGTGCCGGGGTTGCTTTGGCTTTCTTT,CSAGVALAFF,NA,TRBJ1-1,NA,TRBV20-1
TGTGCCAGCACCGGAGAACCCAGGGGTGTAGCCCTCCACTTT,CASTGEPRGVALHF,NA,TRBJ1-6,NA,TRBV6-5
TGTGCCAGTAGTGATCAGGGGAACGATCAGCCCCAGCATTTT,CASSDQGNDQPQHF,NA,TRBJ1-5,NA,TRBV19
TGTGCCAGCAGTGGGACTAGCGGGGGGAGCTCCTACAATGAGCAGTTCTTC,CASSGTSGGSSYNEQFF,NA,TRBJ2-1,TRBD2,TRBV6-1
TGCGCCAGCAGCCTGAGACAGGGGGCGTACTATAATTCACCCCTCCACTTT,CASSLRQGAYYNSPLHF,few,TRBJ1-6,TRBD1,TRBV4-1
TGTGCCAGCAGCCAAGTCGGGGGTCTATGGTACGAGCAGTACTTC,CASSQVGGLWYEQYF,NA,TRBJ2-7,NA,TRBV3-1/TRBV3-2
TGTGCTAGTGGCCCTGCGGCCAATATACGCACAGATACGCAGTATTTT,CASGPAANIRTDTQYF,NA,TRBJ2-3,NA,TRBV12-5
TGTGCCAGTAGTTCCCTTAGCGGGGGGCGAACAGATACGCAGTATTTT,CASSSLSGGRTDTQYF,NA,TRBJ2-3,TRBD2,TRBV19
TGTGCCAGCTCACCGGATGGGGGGGGCGGCTACACCTTC,CASSPDGGGGYTF,NA,TRBJ1-2,NA,TRBV18
TGTGCCAGTAGTATTTCTTCGGACAGTAATTCACCCCTCCACTTT,CASSISSDSNSPLHF,NA,TRBJ1-6,NA,TRBV19
TGTGCCAGCAGCCAGATCCCGACGGGGACTGAAGCTTTCTTT,CASSQIPTGTEAFF,NA,TRBJ1-1,NA,TRBV3-1/TRBV3-2
TGCGCCAGCAGCTTGGGACTAGCGGGGGGGACAGATACGCAGTATTTT,CASSLGLAGGTDTQYF,once,TRBJ2-3,TRBD2,TRBV5-1
TGCGCCAGCAGCCAAGATGACTGGCGGGGGGGCACAGATACGCAGTATTTT,CASSQDDWRGGTDTQYF,NA,TRBJ2-3,TRBD2,TRBV4-3
TGCGCCAGCAGCCAAGTTGTTAATATCCCCTACGAGCAGTACTTC,CASSQVVNIPYEQYF,NA,TRBJ2-7,NA,TRBV4-3
TGTGCCAGCAGCCGGAATGAGCAGTTCTTC,CASSRNEQFF,NA,TRBJ2-1,NA,TRBV7-9